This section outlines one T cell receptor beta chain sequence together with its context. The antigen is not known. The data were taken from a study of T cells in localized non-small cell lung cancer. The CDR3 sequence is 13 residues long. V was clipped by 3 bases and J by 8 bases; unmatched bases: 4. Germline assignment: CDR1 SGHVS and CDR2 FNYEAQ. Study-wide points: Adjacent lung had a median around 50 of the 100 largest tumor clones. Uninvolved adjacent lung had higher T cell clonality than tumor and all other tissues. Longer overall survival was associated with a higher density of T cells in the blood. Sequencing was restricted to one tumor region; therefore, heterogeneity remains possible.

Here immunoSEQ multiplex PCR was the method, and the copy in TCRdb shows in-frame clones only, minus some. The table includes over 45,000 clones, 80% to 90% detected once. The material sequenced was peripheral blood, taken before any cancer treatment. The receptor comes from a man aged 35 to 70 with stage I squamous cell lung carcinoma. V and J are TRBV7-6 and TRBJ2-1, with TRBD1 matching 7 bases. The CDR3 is CASSLRTGDEQFF. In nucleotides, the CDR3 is TGTGCCAGCAGCTTGAGAACAGGGGATGAGCAGTTCTTC.